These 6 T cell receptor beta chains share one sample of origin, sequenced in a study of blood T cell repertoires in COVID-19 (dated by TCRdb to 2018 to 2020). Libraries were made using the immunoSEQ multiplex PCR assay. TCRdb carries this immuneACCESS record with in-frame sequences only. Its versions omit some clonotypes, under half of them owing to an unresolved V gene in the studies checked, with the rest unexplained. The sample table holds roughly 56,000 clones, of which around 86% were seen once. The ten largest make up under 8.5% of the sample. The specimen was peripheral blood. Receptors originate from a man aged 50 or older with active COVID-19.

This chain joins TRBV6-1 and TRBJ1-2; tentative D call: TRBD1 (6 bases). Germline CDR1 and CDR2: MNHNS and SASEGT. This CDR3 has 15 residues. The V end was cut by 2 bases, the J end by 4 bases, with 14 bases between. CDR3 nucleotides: TGTGCCAGCAGTGAAAGGCCCGGACAGCTCTATGGCTACACCTTC. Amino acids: CASSERPGQLYGYTF.

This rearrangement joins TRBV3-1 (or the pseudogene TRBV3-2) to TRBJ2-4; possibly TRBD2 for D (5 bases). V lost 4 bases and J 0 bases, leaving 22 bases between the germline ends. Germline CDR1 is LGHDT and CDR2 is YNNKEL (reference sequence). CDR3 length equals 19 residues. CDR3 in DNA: TGTGCCAGCAGCCGTAAACTAGGGCTGGGCGGCCTAGCCAAAAACATTCAGTACTTC. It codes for CASSRKLGLGGLAKNIQYF.

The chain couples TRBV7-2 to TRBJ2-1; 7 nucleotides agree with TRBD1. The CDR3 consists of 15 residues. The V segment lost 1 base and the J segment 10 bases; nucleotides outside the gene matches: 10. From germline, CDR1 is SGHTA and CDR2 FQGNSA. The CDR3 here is CASSLERGPFREQFF. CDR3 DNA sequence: TGTGCCAGCAGCTTAGAGAGGGGGCCTTTTCGGGAGCAGTTCTTC.

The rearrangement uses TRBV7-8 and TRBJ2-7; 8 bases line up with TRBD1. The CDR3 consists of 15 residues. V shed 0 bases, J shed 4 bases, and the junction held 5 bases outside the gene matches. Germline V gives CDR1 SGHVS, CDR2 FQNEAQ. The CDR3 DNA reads TGTGCCAGCAGCTTAGCTCGGGACAGGACTTACGAGCAGTACTTC. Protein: CASSLARDRTYEQYF.

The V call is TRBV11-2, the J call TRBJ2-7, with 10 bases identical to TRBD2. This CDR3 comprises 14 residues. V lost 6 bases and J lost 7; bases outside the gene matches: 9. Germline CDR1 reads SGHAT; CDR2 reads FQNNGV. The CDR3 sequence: CASRELAGGPEQYF. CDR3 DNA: TGTGCCAGCAGAGAGTTAGCGGGGGGCCCAGAGCAGTACTTC.

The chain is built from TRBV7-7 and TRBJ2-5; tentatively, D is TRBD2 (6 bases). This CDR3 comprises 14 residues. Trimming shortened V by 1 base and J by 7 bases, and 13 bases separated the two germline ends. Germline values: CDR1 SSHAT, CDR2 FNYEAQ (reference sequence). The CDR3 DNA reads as TGTGCCAGCAGCTTAGTAGTGGGGGGAGGGACCCAGTACTTC. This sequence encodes CASSLVVGGGTQYF.